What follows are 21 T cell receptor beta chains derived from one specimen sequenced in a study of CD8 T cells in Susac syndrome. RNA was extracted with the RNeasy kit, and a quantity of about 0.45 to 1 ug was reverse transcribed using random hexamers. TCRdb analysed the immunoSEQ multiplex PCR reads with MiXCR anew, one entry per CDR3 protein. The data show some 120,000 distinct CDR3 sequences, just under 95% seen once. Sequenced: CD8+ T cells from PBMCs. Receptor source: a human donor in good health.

The CDR3: CASSSQGGGFGNTIYF. In DNA, the CDR3 is TGTGCCAGCAGCTCCCAGGGCGGGGGCTTTGGAAACACCATATATTTT. This chain links TRBV21-1 with TRBJ1-3; the table's D call of TRBD1 was not tested on the DNA. TRBV21-1 is a pseudogene. This CDR3 region has 16 residues.

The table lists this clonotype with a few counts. The CDR3 loop reads CASSPGLAVYEQYF. CDR3 nucleotides: TGTGCCAGCAGCCCGGGACTAGCGGTCTACGAGCAGTACTTC. The chain joins TRBV5-6 to TRBJ2-7; 11 bases map to TRBD2. CDR1 and CDR2 (germline): SGHDT, YYEEEE. With V trimmed by 4 bases and J by 3 bases, 3 bases remained unmatched. The CDR3 sequence is 14 residues long.

Written as DNA, the CDR3 is TGTGCCACCAGCAGAGTAGGGACGGCTAATTCACCCCTCCACTTT. Translated: CATSRVGTANSPLHF. The V and J genes are TRBV15 and TRBJ1-6; D is possibly TRBD1 (5 bases). The CDR3 runs 15 residues. V lost 1 base, J lost 6 bases, and 10 bases lay in between. Germline assignment: CDR1 LNHNV and CDR2 YYDKDF (reference sequence).

CDR3 bases: TGTGCCAGCAGCCAGGGACTAGGGATCTCCTACGAGCAGTACTTC. Protein: CASSQGLGISYEQYF. The chain carries TRBV14 and TRBJ2-7, with 8 bases matching TRBD2. V lost 3 bases to trimming and J lost 0 bases; unmatched junction nucleotides: 4. Germline loops: CDR1 SGHDN, CDR2 FVKESK. CDR3 length: 15 residues.

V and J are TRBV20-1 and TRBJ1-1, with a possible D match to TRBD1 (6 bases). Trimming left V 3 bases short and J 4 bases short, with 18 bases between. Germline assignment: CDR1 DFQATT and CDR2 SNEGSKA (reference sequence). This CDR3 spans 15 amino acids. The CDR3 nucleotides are TGCAGTGCTAGGCCCTCTCAGGGGCTCGGCACTGAAGCTTTCTTT. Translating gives CSARPSQGLGTEAFF.

DNA of the CDR3: TGCAGTGCCGTAACGGAATCGAACACTGAAGCTTTCTTT. Its translation is CSAVTESNTEAFF. The chain recombines TRBV20-1 with TRBJ1-1; D unresolved. Between the trimmed V and J ends, which lost 6 bases and 1 base, there was a span of 12 bases. CDR1 DFQATT and CDR2 SNEGSKA come from the germline V gene (reference sequence). This CDR3 has 13 amino acids.

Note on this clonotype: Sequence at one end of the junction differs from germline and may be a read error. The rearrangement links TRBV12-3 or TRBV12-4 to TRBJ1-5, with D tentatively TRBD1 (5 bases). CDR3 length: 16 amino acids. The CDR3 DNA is TGTGCCAGCAGTGCCAACCAGGGATATAGCAATCACCCCCAGCATTTT. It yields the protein CASSANQGYSNHPQHF.

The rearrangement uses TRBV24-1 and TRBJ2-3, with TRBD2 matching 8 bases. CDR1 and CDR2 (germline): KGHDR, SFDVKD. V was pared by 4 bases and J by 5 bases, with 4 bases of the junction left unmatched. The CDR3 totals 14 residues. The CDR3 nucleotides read TGTGCCACCAGTGACAGCGGGGGACAAGATACGCAGTATTTT. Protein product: CATSDSGGQDTQYF.

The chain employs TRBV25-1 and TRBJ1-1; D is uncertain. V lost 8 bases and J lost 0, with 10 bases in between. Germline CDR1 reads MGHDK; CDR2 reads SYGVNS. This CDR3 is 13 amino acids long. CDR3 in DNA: TGTGCCAGCGGGAATGAAATGAACACTGAAGCTTTCTTT. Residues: CASGNEMNTEAFF.

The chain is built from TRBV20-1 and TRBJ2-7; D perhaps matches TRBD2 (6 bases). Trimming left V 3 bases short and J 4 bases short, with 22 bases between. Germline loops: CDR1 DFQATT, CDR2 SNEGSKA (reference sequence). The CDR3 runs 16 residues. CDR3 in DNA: TGCAGTGCTAGGGCCGCCCTTAGCGGAACGACTTACGAGCAGTACTTC. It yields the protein CSARAALSGTTYEQYF.

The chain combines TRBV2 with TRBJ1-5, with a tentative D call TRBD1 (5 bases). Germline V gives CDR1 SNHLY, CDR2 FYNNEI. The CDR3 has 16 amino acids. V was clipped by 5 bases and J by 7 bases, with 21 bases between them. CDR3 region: CASSLATGVSRQPQHF. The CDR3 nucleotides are TGTGCCAGCAGTTTAGCTACGGGGGTAAGCAGGCAGCCCCAGCATTTT.

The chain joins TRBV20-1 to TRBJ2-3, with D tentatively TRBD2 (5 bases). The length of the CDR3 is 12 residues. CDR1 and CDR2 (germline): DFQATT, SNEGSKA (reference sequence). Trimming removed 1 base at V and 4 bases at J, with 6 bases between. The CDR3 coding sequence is TGCAGTGCTAGAGCCGGGGCAGATACGCAGTATTTT. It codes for CSARAGADTQYF.

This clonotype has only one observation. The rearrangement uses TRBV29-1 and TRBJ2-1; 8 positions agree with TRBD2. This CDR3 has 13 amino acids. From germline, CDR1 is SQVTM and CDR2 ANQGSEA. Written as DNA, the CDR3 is TGCAGTCGTTCCGGGGGGGGCCGCAATGAGCAGTTCTTC. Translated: CSRSGGGRNEQFF.

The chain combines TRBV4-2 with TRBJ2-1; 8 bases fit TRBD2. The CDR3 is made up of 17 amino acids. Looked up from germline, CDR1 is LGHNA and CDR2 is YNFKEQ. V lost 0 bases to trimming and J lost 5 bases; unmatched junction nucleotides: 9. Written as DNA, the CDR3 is TGTGCCAGCAGCCAAGATTTCGCGGGAGGTGGGAACAATGAGCAGTTCTTC. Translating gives CASSQDFAGGGNNEQFF.

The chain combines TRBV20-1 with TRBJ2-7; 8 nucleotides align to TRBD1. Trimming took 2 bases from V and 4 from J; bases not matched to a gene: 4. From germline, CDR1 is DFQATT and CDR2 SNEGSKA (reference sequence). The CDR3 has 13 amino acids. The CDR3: CSARPQGAYEQYF. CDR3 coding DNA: TGCAGTGCTAGACCGCAGGGGGCGTACGAGCAGTACTTC.

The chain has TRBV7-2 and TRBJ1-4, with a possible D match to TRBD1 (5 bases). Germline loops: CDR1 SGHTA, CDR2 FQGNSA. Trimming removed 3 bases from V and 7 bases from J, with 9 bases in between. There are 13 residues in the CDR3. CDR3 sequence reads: CASSFGGTEKLFF. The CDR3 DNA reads TGTGCCAGCAGCTTCGGGGGAACTGAAAAACTGTTTTTT.

CDR3 amino acids: CASSLLGISDLEKLFF. DNA of the CDR3: TGTGCCAGCAGTTTGCTGGGAATATCGGACCTTGAAAAACTGTTTTTT. The V and J genes are TRBV28 and TRBJ1-4; D unclear. The CDR3 runs 16 residues. Germline CDR1 reads MDHEN; CDR2 reads SYDVKM. V was shortened by 3 bases and J by 7 bases, with 18 bases between the two germline ends.

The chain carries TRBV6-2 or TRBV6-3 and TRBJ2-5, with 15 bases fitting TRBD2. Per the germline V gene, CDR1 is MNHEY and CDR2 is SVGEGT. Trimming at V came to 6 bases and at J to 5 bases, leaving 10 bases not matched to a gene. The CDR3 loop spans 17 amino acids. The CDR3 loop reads CASSHGTSGRLRETQYF. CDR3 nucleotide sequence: TGTGCCAGCAGCCACGGGACTAGCGGGAGGCTTCGGGAGACCCAGTACTTC.

The CDR3 DNA reads TGTGCCAGCAGAATGGGGCGCGGAGATGGCTACACCTTC. It codes for CASRMGRGDGYTF. The rearrangement uses TRBV25-1 and TRBJ1-2; possibly TRBD1 for D (5 bases). Trimming removed 6 bases from V and 6 bases from J, with 14 bases in between. The CDR3 is 13 residues long. CDR1 and CDR2 from the germline V gene are MGHDK and SYGVNS.

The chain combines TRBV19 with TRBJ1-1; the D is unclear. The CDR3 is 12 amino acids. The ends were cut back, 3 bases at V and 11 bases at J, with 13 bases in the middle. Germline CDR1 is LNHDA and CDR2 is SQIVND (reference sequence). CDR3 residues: CASSIGGSGAFF. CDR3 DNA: TGTGCCAGTAGTATTGGTGGCAGTGGGGCTTTCTTT. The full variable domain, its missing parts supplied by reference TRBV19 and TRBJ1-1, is DGGITQSPKYLFRKEGQNVTLSCEQNLNHDAMYWYRQDPGQGLRLIYYSQIVNDFQKGDIAEGYSVSREKKESFPLTVTSAQKNPTAFYLCASSIGGSGAFFGQGTRLTVV.

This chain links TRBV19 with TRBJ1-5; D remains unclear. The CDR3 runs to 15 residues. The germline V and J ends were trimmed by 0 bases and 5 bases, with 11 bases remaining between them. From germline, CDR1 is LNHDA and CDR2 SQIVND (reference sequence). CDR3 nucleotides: TGTGCCAGTAGTATAGATCATCCCGGGGATCAGCCCCAGCATTTT. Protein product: CASSIDHPGDQPQHF.